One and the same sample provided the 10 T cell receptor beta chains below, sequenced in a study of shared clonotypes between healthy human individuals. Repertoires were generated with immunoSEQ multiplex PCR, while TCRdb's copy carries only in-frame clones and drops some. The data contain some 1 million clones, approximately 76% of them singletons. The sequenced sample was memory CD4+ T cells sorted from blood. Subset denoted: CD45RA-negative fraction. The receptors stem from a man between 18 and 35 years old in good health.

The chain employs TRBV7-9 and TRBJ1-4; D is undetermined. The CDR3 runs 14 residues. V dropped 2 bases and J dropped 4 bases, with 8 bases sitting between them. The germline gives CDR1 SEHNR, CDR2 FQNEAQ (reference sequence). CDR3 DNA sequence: TGTGCCAGCAGCTTAAGCGGGATTAATGAAAAACTGTTTTTT. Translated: CASSLSGINEKLFF.

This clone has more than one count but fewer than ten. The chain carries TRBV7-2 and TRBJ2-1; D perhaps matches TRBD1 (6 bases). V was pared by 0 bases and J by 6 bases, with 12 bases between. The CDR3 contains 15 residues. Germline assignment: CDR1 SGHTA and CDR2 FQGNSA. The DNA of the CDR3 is TGTGCCAGCAGCTTAGCGCCAGGACAGCCCAATGAGCAGTTCTTC. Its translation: CASSLAPGQPNEQFF.

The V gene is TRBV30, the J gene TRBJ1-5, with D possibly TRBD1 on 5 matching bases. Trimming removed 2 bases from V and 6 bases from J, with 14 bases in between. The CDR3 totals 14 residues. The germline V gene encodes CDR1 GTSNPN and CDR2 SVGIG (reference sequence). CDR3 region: CAWSTGTLGQPQHF. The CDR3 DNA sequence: TGTGCCTGGAGTACTGGGACGTTGGGTCAGCCCCAGCATTTT.

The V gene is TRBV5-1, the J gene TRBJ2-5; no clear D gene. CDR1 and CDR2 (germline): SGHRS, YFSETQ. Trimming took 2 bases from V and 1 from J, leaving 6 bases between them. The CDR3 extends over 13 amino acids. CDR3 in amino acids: CASSFDLQETQYF. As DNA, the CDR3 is TGCGCCAGCAGCTTCGACCTCCAAGAGACCCAGTACTTC.

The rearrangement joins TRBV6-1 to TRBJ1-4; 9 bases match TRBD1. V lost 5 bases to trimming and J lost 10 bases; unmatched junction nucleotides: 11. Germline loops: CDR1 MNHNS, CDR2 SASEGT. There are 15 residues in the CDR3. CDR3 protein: CASSNTGTGTLKLFF. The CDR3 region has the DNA TGTGCCAGCAGTAACACCGGGACAGGGACGTTAAAACTGTTTTTT.

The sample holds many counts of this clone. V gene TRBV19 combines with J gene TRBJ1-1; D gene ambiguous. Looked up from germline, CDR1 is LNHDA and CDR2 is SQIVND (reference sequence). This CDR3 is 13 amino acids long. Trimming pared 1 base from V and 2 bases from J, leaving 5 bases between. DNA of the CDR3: TGTGCCAGTAGTATAGCGGATAACACTGAAGCTTTCTTT. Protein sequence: CASSIADNTEAFF.

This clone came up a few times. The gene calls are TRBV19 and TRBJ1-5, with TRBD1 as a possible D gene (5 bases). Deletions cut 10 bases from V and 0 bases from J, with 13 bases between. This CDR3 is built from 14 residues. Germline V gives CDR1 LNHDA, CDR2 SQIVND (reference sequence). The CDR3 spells CATSTVTSNQPQHF. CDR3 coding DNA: TGTGCCACTTCGACAGTAACTAGCAATCAGCCCCAGCATTTT.

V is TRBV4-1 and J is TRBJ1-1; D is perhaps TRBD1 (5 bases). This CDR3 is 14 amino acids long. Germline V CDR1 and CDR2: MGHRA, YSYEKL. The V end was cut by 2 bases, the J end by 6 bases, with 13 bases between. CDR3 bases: TGCGCCAGCAGCCAATTCGCAGGGCCGGCTGAAGCTTTCTTT. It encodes CASSQFAGPAEAFF.

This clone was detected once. CDR3 in amino acids: CASRPPAVTGELFF. The CDR3 coding sequence is TGCGCCAGCAGACCACCCGCCGTCACCGGGGAGCTGTTTTTT. The rearrangement joins TRBV5-1 to TRBJ2-2, with no clear D. This CDR3 comprises 14 residues. Germline V gene sequence: CDR1 SGHRS, CDR2 YFSETQ. V dropped 5 bases and J dropped 4 bases, with 12 bases sitting between them.

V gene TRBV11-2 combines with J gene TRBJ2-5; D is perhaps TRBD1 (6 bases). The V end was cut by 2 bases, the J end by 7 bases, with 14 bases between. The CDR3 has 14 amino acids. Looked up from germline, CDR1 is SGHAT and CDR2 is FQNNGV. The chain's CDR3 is CASSLTQGEGTQYF. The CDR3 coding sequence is TGTGCCAGCAGCTTAACACAGGGCGAAGGGACCCAGTACTTC.